The 14 T cell receptor beta chains given below trace back to one sample, sequenced in a study of blood T cell repertoires in COVID-19. Assay: immunoSEQ multiplex PCR; the TCRdb copy retains only in-frame clones and omits some. The sample lists roughly 80,000 clones; around 90% were seen once. The source material was peripheral blood. The source of these receptors is a man aged 50 to 60 with active COVID-19.

The gene calls are TRBV5-1 and TRBJ2-5; 7 bases map to TRBD1. After removal of 0 bases from V and 2 bases from J, the junction contained 1 base not matched to a gene. The CDR3 loop spans 14 amino acids. CDR1 is SGHRS, CDR2 YFSETQ, per germline. CDR3 nucleotides: TGCGCCAGCAGCTTGGTGACAGGGCAAGAGACCCAGTACTTC. Residues: CASSLVTGQETQYF. The full variable domain, in which reference TRBV5-1 and TRBJ2-5 provide the parts outside the CDR3, is KAGVTQTPRYLIKTRGQQVTLSCSPISGHRSVSWYQQTPGQGLQFLFEYFSETQRNKGNFPGRFSGRQFSNSRSEMNVSTLELGDSALYLCASSLVTGQETQYFGPGTRLLVL.

The chain has TRBV4-2 and TRBJ1-2, with 8 nucleotides matching TRBD1. The CDR3 is 16 amino acids. Germline V gene data show CDR1 as LGHNA and CDR2 as YNFKEQ. J lost 4 bases, V lost 1 base, and 8 bases had no gene match. The DNA of the CDR3 is TGTGCCAGCAGCCAAGCTCAACAGGGGGGAGGCTATGGCTACACCTTC. As protein: CASSQAQQGGGYGYTF.

The rearrangement joins TRBV5-1 to TRBJ1-3; 9 positions match TRBD1. V lost 4 bases to trimming and J lost 8 bases; unmatched junction nucleotides: 7. The CDR3 sequence is 14 residues long. The germline CDR1 and CDR2 sequences are SGHRS and YFSETQ. CDR3 in DNA: TGCGCCAGCAGCCTGGGGGACAGGGCGGACACCATATATTTT. Protein: CASSLGDRADTIYF.

This sequence joins TRBV19 and TRBJ2-5, with D maybe TRBD2 (6 bases). CDR1 is LNHDA, CDR2 SQIVND, per germline (reference sequence). The CDR3 spans 15 residues. V lost 5 bases to trimming and J lost 1 base, with 14 bases between them. The CDR3 here is CASSSPGRGQETQYF. CDR3 in DNA: TGTGCCAGTAGTTCCCCCGGGCGGGGCCAAGAGACCCAGTACTTC.

The chain joins TRBV27 to TRBJ2-7; 7 nucleotides align to TRBD2. The CDR3 covers 14 residues. The junction had 8 bases not matched to a gene; V was cut back by 5 bases and J by 4 bases. From germline, CDR1 is MNHEY and CDR2 SMNVEV (reference sequence). The CDR3 DNA is TGTGCCAGCAGTGCAGCGGGACCTAGGTACGAGCAGTACTTC. Its protein product is CASSAAGPRYEQYF.

This clone appeared many times. The rearrangement joins TRBV27 to TRBJ1-5, with a tentative D call TRBD1 (5 bases). V was clipped by 7 bases and J by 0 bases, with 10 bases between them. The CDR3 is 14 residues long. Looked up from germline, CDR1 is MNHEY and CDR2 is SMNVEV (reference sequence). The chain's CDR3 is CASTPTDSNQPQHF. The CDR3 DNA reads TGTGCCAGCACTCCGACAGATAGCAATCAGCCCCAGCATTTT.

The chain has TRBV5-6 and TRBJ2-2; 9 bases agree with TRBD1. The germline gives CDR1 SGHDT, CDR2 YYEEEE. The CDR3 spans 17 residues. Trimming at V came to 1 base and at J to 5 bases, leaving 9 bases not matched to a gene. CDR3 DNA: TGTGCCAGCAGCTTGCCTCCGGGACAGGGATCAACCGGGGAGCTGTTTTTT. Encoded protein: CASSLPPGQGSTGELFF.

The chain has TRBV28 and TRBJ1-5; D is possibly TRBD1 (6 bases). Trimming pared 3 bases from V and 1 base from J, leaving 10 bases between. The CDR3 contains 15 residues. Germline V gives CDR1 MDHEN, CDR2 SYDVKM. In DNA, the CDR3 is TGTGCCAGCAGTTTGCCAGGGGCCAGCAATCAGCCCCAGCATTTT. It is translated as CASSLPGASNQPQHF.

The genes are TRBV11-2 and TRBJ2-7; TRBD2 agrees at 7 bases. The CDR3 is 14 amino acids. The germline CDR1 and CDR2 sequences are SGHAT and FQNNGV. V was pared by 5 bases and J by 2 bases, with 6 bases of the junction left unmatched. CDR3 residues: CASSQAAGTYEQYF. DNA for the CDR3: TGTGCCAGCAGCCAAGCAGCGGGGACCTACGAGCAGTACTTC.

The gene calls are TRBV2 and TRBJ1-2, with 8 bases matching TRBD1. The V and J ends lost 7 bases and 2 bases, in that order; junction bases with no gene match: 6. The CDR3 has 14 amino acids. From germline, CDR1 is SNHLY and CDR2 FYNNEI. In DNA form, the CDR3 reads TGTGCCAGCACTAGGGACAGGTCAAACTATGGCTACACCTTC. As protein: CASTRDRSNYGYTF.

The V gene is TRBV7-2, the J gene TRBJ1-2, with no clear D. V dropped 5 bases and J dropped 4 bases, with 14 bases sitting between them. Per the germline V gene, CDR1 is SGHTA and CDR2 is FQGNSA. The CDR3 has 14 amino acids. In DNA, the CDR3 is TGTGCCAGCAGCCAGCGTGTTGCGGTCTATGGCTACACCTTC. Amino acid sequence: CASSQRVAVYGYTF.

This clone was observed a single time. The rearrangement joins TRBV30 to TRBJ2-5; possible D gene TRBD1, 5 bases. Germline lookup yields CDR1 GTSNPN and CDR2 SVGIG (reference sequence). Trimming cost V 6 bases and J 2 bases, with 13 bases left between them. The CDR3 totals 13 residues. Here the CDR3 reads CACSMTEQETQYF. CDR3 coding DNA: TGTGCCTGCTCTATGACAGAGCAAGAGACCCAGTACTTC.

In this sample, this clone turned up once. The chain joins TRBV6-1 to TRBJ2-3; 11 bases are shared with TRBD2. The CDR3 runs to 16 residues. V was pared by 2 bases and J by 4 bases, with 5 bases of the junction left unmatched. The germline gives CDR1 MNHNS, CDR2 SASEGT. CDR3 protein: CASSELSGGASDTQYF. The CDR3 DNA sequence: TGTGCCAGCAGTGAACTTAGCGGGGGGGCATCAGATACGCAGTATTTT.

The chain links TRBV19 to TRBJ1-5; 7 bases are a match to TRBD1. Trimming at V came to 6 bases and at J to 0 bases, leaving 2 bases not matched to a gene. Germline V gives CDR1 LNHDA, CDR2 SQIVND (reference sequence). This CDR3 is 14 amino acids long. The CDR3 sequence is CASRGDSSNQPQHF. DNA for the CDR3: TGTGCCAGTAGGGGGGACAGTAGCAATCAGCCCCAGCATTTT. Filled out from reference TRBV19 and TRBJ1-5, the complete variable domain reads DGGITQSPKYLFRKEGQNVTLSCEQNLNHDAMYWYRQDPGQGLRLIYYSQIVNDFQKGDIAEGYSVSREKKESFPLTVTSAQKNPTAFYLCASRGDSSNQPQHFGDGTRLSIL.